The 20 T cell receptor beta chains in this list originate from one sample, sequenced in a study of vaccination and CD4 T cells after COVID-19. These TCRs' antigens remain unknown. The treatment was: roughly 10-day PBMC culture with coronavirus spike peptide pools or control peptides (ViraFEST assay). Sequencing of cultured CD4+ T cell DNA used the Oncomine TCR Beta short-read assay. TCRdb re-analysed the PCR reads in MiXCR, keeping a single row per CDR3 protein. The table lists fewer than 15,000 distinct CDR3 sequences, about 35% of them singletons. The specimen sequenced was cultured CD4+ T cells from blood. The receptors were gathered from a human donor with COVID-19.

The rearrangement joins TRBV19 to TRBJ2-2; no clear D gene. This CDR3 is 14 amino acids long. The ends were cut back, 4 bases at V and 4 bases at J, with 10 bases in the middle. From germline, CDR1 is LNHDA and CDR2 SQIVND (reference sequence). In DNA, the CDR3 is TGTGCCAGTAGTAATAGGGCTGGCACCGGGGAGCTGTTTTTT. The encoded protein is CASSNRAGTGELFF. Full variable domain (outside the CDR3, taken from reference TRBV19 and TRBJ2-2): DGGITQSPKYLFRKEGQNVTLSCEQNLNHDAMYWYRQDPGQGLRLIYYSQIVNDFQKGDIAEGYSVSREKKESFPLTVTSAQKNPTAFYLCASSNRAGTGELFFGEGSRLTVL.

The chain combines TRBV27 with TRBJ2-5; D not resolved. Looked up from germline, CDR1 is MNHEY and CDR2 is SMNVEV (reference sequence). With 6 bases removed from V and 1 base from J, the gap between germline ends came to 9 bases. The CDR3 is 13 residues long. CDR3 region: CASRGNLQETQYF. CDR3 DNA: TGTGCCAGCAGGGGGAACCTCCAAGAGACCCAGTACTTC.

This clonotype was seen a few times. CDR3 DNA sequence: TGTGCCAGTAGGCCCGGACTAGCCCGGGCTAATGAGCAGTTCTTC. Translation gives CASRPGLARANEQFF. The rearrangement links TRBV19 to TRBJ2-1; 8 nucleotides line up with TRBD2. Germline loops: CDR1 LNHDA, CDR2 SQIVND (reference sequence). The trim removed 6 bases at V and 7 bases at J, leaving 11 bases unmatched. This CDR3 is 15 amino acids long.

The sample holds a few counts of this clonotype. The V and J genes are TRBV28 and TRBJ1-1; weak D call: TRBD1 (6 bases). Germline CDR1 is MDHEN and CDR2 is SYDVKM. V lost 5 bases and J lost 4, with 14 bases in between. This CDR3 has 14 residues. The CDR3 nucleotides read TGTGCCAGCAGTGTTAGACAGGCTCGCACTGAAGCTTTCTTT. This encodes CASSVRQARTEAFF. Filled out from reference TRBV28 and TRBJ1-1, the complete variable domain reads DVKVTQSSRYLVKRTGEKVFLECVQDMDHENMFWYRQDPGLGLRLIYFSYDVKMKEKGDIPEGYSVSREKKERFSLILESASTNQTSMYLCASSVRQARTEAFFGQGTRLTVV.

This clonotype was seen only once. This chain connects TRBV5-1 to TRBJ1-1; 8 bases are shared with TRBD1. The CDR3 contains 15 residues. After removal of 7 bases from V and 1 base from J, the junction contained 9 bases not matched to a gene. CDR1 is SGHRS and CDR2 is YFSETQ in the germline V gene. The CDR3 nucleotides read TGCGCCAGCTCCTTAACCGGGACAGGGAACACTGAAGCTTTCTTT. Translated, it gives CASSLTGTGNTEAFF.

Comment on this clonotype: It is unclear where the CDR3 begins or ends on the DNA, so no DNA is shown, and the CDR3 is as TCRdb lists it. This chain uses TRBV20-1 with TRBJ2-2; the table's TRBD2 call for D was not verified on the DNA. The CDR3 is 23 amino acids in total, end residues counted. Germline V gives CDR1 DFQATT, CDR2 SNEGSKA (reference sequence). The CDR3 sequence is CSARDRTSGAKNIQYFGAGELFF.

J is TRBJ1-2 and V is TRBV20-1, with D uncertain. Germline lookup yields CDR1 DFQATT and CDR2 SNEGSKA (reference sequence). The CDR3 loop spans 13 amino acids. V was cut by 0 bases and J by 4 bases, with 9 bases left in between. The DNA of the CDR3 is TGCAGTGCTAGAGAAGGAGAGGGCTATGGCTACACCTTC. This encodes CSAREGEGYGYTF.

This clonotype has just a few counts. The chain has TRBV7-2 and TRBJ2-3; D assignment may be TRBD1 or TRBD2 (5 bases each). Germline loops: CDR1 SGHTA, CDR2 FQGNSA. The CDR3 spans 15 residues. Trimming cost V 5 bases and J 2 bases, with 14 bases left between them. CDR3 sequence reads: CASSPSSGPTDTQYF. The CDR3 region has the DNA TGTGCCAGCAGCCCCTCGTCGGGACCCACAGATACGCAGTATTTT.

J is TRBJ1-4 and V is TRBV6-1; perhaps TRBD1 as D (6 bases). CDR1 MNHNS and CDR2 SASEGT come from the germline V gene. The germline V and J ends were trimmed by 6 bases and 4 bases, with 15 bases remaining between them. The CDR3 spans 15 residues. This CDR3 is CASRGKTGLNEKLFF. The CDR3 DNA reads TGTGCCAGCAGGGGGAAGACAGGCCTTAATGAAAAACTGTTTTTT.

The chain links TRBV6-5 to TRBJ1-1; tentative D call: TRBD1 (5 bases). V lost 1 base and J 5 bases, leaving 11 bases between the germline ends. The germline gives CDR1 MNHEY, CDR2 SVGAGI. The CDR3 covers 14 residues. The CDR3 sequence is CASSYFQGRTEAFF. The CDR3 DNA reads as TGTGCCAGCAGTTACTTCCAGGGTCGGACTGAAGCTTTCTTT.

This rearrangement joins TRBV2 to TRBJ2-1; TRBD2 aligns across 10 bases. V trimming: 3 bases; J trimming: 6 bases; junction bases outside the gene matches: 5. The CDR3 runs to 15 residues. Germline loops: CDR1 SNHLY, CDR2 FYNNEI. The CDR3 bases are TGTGCCAGCAGTGATTGGAGCGGGGGGGCCAATGAGCAGTTCTTC. Its translation: CASSDWSGGANEQFF.

A few counts support this clonotype. The chain employs TRBV11-2 and TRBJ2-3, with 7 bases aligning to TRBD1. This CDR3 spans 15 amino acids. Per germline, CDR1 SGHAT and CDR2 FQNNGV. With 5 bases clipped from V and 11 bases from J, the junction kept 16 bases outside the gene matches. The CDR3 sequence is CASSRDRAGVYGQYF. DNA for the CDR3: TGTGCCAGCAGCCGGGACAGAGCCGGTGTTTATGGGCAGTATTTT.

Only a few counts were recorded for this clonotype. The genes are TRBV7-8 and TRBJ1-5; 9 nucleotides align to TRBD1. The CDR3 is 19 amino acids. Germline CDR1 is SGHVS and CDR2 is FQNEAQ. The V segment lost 5 bases and the J segment 0 bases; nucleotides outside the gene matches: 14. Here the CDR3 reads CASSGRDRVYGSSNQPQHF. The CDR3 bases are TGTGCCAGCAGCGGCCGGGACAGGGTATACGGTAGTAGCAATCAGCCCCAGCATTTT.

This clonotype was seen a single time. The chain uses TRBV5-4 and TRBJ1-2, with 8 bases matching TRBD1. CDR3 length: 15 amino acids. Germline V gives CDR1 SGHNT, CDR2 YYREEE (reference sequence). V trimming: 4 bases; J trimming: 4 bases; junction bases outside the gene matches: 9. The CDR3 DNA reads as TGTGCCAGCAGCGACAAGGGACAGGCCATCTATGGCTACACCTTC. Encoded protein: CASSDKGQAIYGYTF.

This chain connects TRBV12-2 to TRBJ2-7; the table calls TRBD2, which could not be checked here. TRBV12-2 is a known pseudogene. The CDR3 has 20 residues. CDR3 DNA: TGTGCAAGTCGCTTAGCCCTTACCGGACTAGCGGGGGGGAACTCCTACGAGCAGTACTTC. Translated: CASRLALTGLAGGNSYEQYF.

This clonotype has only a few counts. The chain carries TRBV15 and TRBJ2-5; perhaps TRBD1 as D (7 bases). The length of the CDR3 is 11 residues. The V gene lost 8 bases and the J gene lost 5 bases, with 9 bases spanning the gap. Germline V lookup: CDR1 LNHNV, CDR2 YYDKDF (reference sequence). CDR3 region: CATSGGETQYF. Here the CDR3 DNA reads TGTGCCACCTCAGGGGGGGAGACCCAGTACTTC.

This clonotype was found a few times. This sequence joins TRBV5-1 and TRBJ2-5, with TRBD2 matching 8 bases. After removal of 4 bases from V and 5 bases from J, the junction contained 4 bases not matched to a gene. CDR1 is SGHRS and CDR2 is YFSETQ in the germline V gene. The CDR3 totals 13 residues. The CDR3 protein is CASSVSGAETQYF. The CDR3 nucleotides are TGCGCCAGCAGCGTTAGCGGGGCGGAGACCCAGTACTTC.

This clonotype has a handful of counts. The CDR3, as DNA: TGTGCCAGCAGGGTCCAGGAGGTCTACGAGCAGTACTTC. Protein product: CASRVQEVYEQYF. The chain combines TRBV2 with TRBJ2-7; tentative D call: TRBD2 (5 bases). V was trimmed by 6 bases and J by 3 bases, leaving 12 bases between them. From germline, CDR1 is SNHLY and CDR2 FYNNEI. CDR3 length: 13 amino acids. Drawing the rest from reference TRBV2 and TRBJ2-7, the complete variable domain is EPEVTQTPSHQVTQMGQEVILRCVPISNHLYFYWYRQILGQKVEFLVSFYNNEISEKSEIFDDQFSVERPDGSNFTLKIRSTKLEDSAMYFCASRVQEVYEQYFGPGTRLTVT.

The CDR3 nucleotides read TGTGCCAGCAGTTTCCGGAGAAAAACCTACGAGCAGTACTTC. Translated: CASSFRRKTYEQYF. V is TRBV12-3 or TRBV12-4 and J is TRBJ2-7; D ambiguous. There are 14 residues in the CDR3. The ends were cut back, 3 bases at V and 2 bases at J, with 11 bases in the middle.

The V and J genes are TRBV19 and TRBJ1-2; 10 bases are shared with TRBD1. The CDR3 is 15 residues long. Germline CDR1 reads LNHDA; CDR2 reads SQIVND (reference sequence). The ends lost 3 bases at V and 5 bases at J; junction bases unmatched: 6. This CDR3 reads CASSMGDRGYYGYTF. The CDR3, as DNA: TGTGCCAGTAGTATGGGGGACAGGGGATATTATGGCTACACCTTC.